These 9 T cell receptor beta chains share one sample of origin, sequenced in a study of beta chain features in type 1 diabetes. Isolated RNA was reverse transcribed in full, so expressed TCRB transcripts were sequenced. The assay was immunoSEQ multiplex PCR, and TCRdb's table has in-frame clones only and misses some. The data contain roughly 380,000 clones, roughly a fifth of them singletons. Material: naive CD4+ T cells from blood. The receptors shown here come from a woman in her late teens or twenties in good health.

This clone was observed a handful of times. The CDR3 nucleotides are TGTGCCTGGAGTGTCGGTTTGGCTAGCGGGGTCCTCTCCTACAATGAGCAGTTCTTC. Translation gives CAWSVGLASGVLSYNEQFF. The chain combines TRBV30 with TRBJ2-1; 9 bases line up with TRBD2. The CDR3 sequence is 19 residues long. J gave up 0 bases and V 0 bases, and 12 bases lay outside the gene matches. Looked up from germline, CDR1 is GTSNPN and CDR2 is SVGIG (reference sequence).

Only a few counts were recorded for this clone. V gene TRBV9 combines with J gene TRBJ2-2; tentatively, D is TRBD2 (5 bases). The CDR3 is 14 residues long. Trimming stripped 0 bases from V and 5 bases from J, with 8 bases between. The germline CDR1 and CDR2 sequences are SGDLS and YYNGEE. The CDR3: CASSVVLGTGELFF. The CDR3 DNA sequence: TGTGCCAGCAGCGTAGTACTAGGGACCGGGGAGCTGTTTTTT.

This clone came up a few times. CDR3 sequence: CASSLGPGQGHNEQFF. CDR3 coding DNA: TGTGCCAGCAGTTTAGGTCCGGGACAGGGCCACAATGAGCAGTTCTTC. The rearrangement uses TRBV27 and TRBJ2-1; 9 nucleotides match TRBD1. The V gene's germline CDR1 is MNHEY and CDR2 SMNVEV (reference sequence). This CDR3 has 16 residues. Trimming removed 2 bases from V and 5 bases from J; junction bases left unmatched: 7.

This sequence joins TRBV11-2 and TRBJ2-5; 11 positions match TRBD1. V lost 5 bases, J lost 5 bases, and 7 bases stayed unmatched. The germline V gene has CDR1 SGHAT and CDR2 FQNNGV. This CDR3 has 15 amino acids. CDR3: CASSAWTGGGETQYF. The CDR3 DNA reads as TGTGCCAGCAGCGCCTGGACAGGGGGCGGGGAGACCCAGTACTTC.

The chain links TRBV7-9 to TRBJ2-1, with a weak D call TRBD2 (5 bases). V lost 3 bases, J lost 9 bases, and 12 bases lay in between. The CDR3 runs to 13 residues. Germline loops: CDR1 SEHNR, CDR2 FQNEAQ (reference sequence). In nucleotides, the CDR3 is TGTGCCAGCAGCTTCCGCGGGCCGGGTGAGCAGTTCTTC. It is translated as CASSFRGPGEQFF. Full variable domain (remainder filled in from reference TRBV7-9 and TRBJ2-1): DTGVSQNPRHKITKRGQNVTFRCDPISEHNRLYWYRQTLGQGPEFLTYFQNEAQLEKSRLLSDRFSAERPKGSFSTLEIQRTEQGDSAMYLCASSFRGPGEQFFGPGTRLTVL.

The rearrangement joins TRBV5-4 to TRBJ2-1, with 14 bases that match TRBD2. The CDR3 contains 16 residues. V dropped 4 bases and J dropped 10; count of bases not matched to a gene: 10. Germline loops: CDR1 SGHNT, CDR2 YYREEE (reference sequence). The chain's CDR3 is CASSSGTSGGPGEQFF. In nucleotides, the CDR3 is TGTGCCAGCAGCAGCGGGACTAGCGGGGGCCCTGGAGAGCAGTTCTTC.

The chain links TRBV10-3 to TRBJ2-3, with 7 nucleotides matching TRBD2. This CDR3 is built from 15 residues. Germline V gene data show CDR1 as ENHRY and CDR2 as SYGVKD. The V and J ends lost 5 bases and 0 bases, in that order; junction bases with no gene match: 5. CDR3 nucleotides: TGTGCCATCAGTCGGCTAGCGGAGAGCACAGATACGCAGTATTTT. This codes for CAISRLAESTDTQYF.

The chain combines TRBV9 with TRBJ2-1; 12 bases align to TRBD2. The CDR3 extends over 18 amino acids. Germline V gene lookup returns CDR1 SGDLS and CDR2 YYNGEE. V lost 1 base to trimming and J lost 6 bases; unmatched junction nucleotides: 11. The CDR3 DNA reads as TGTGCCAGCAGCGTAACGGTTTGGGCTAGCGGGGGGGGCAATGAGCAGTTCTTC. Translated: CASSVTVWASGGGNEQFF.

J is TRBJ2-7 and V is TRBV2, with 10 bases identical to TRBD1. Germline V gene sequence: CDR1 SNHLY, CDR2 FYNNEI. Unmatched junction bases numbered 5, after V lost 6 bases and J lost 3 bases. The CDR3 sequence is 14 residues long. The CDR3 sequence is CASRGDRGIYEQYF. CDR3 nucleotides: TGTGCCAGCAGAGGGGACAGGGGAATCTACGAGCAGTACTTC.